The rows below give T cell receptor beta chains drawn from one sample of a study of CD8+ T cells in alopecia areata. Profiling relied on immunoSEQ multiplex PCR, and the TCRdb table lists in-frame clones only, not all of them. This table holds about 200,000 clones, roughly 56% found once. Sequencing was performed on CD4+ T cells sorted from blood, taken at week 4, from a patient treated with tofacitinib. These receptors came from a human donor with alopecia areata. The CDR3 runs from the conserved cysteine through the conserved F or W. D genes are given only for firm matches. Clone size is stated in some rows and not others, as once, few, many or a class when expanded.

TRBJ2-2 . . TRBV10-2 CASSERELFF
TRBJ2-2 . . TRBV18 CASATNTGELFF
TRBJ1-2 . . TRBV4-3 CASSQGTRQDYGYTF
TRBJ2-5 . . TRBV7-9 CASSKSLQETQYF
TRBJ1-4 . . TRBV30 CAWKGTGRQLFF
TRBJ2-7 . . TRBV15 CATSRDLSGEQYF
TRBJ1-2 . . TRBV7-2 CASTTRVGISGYTF
TRBJ1-1 . . TRBV7-2 CASSPRQTEAFF
TRBJ2-7 . . TRBV25-1 CASSEFTGHYEQYF
TRBJ2-5 TRBD1 . TRBV18 CASSRPGQQETQYF
TRBJ2-2 TRBD2 . TRBV5-6 CASSTGLAGSGRELFF
TRBJ2-2 TRBD2 . TRBV2 CASSEARSGGTTGELFF
TRBJ1-5 . . TRBV25-1 CASSEYTGDQPQHF
TRBJ1-2 . . TRBV6-5 CASSSAGGGDYGYTF
TRBJ2-5 . few TRBV6-5 CASRNGETQYF
TRBJ2-1 TRBD1 few TRBV12-5 CASGFLQGIGSYNEQFF
TRBJ1-1 . . TRBV29-1 CSVGKSEAFF
TRBJ2-7 TRBD1 . TRBV29-1 CSVPTGQGSYEQYF
TRBJ2-5 TRBD1 few TRBV4-3 CASSPAGDSKETQYF
TRBJ2-4 . . TRBV4-1 CASSQAGLAKNIQYF
TRBJ1-6 TRBD1 few TRBV4-1 CASSQDGTGFRTLHF
TRBJ1-1 . . TRBV9 CASSAGTGTEAFF
TRBJ2-7 TRBD2 . TRBV7-2 CASSVPGLAVEQYF
TRBJ1-1 . . TRBV14 CASSQDYAVNTEAFF
TRBJ2-3 . . TRBV11-2 CASSSGSRGADTQYF
TRBJ1-1 TRBD1 few TRBV10-2 CASSATGGRTEAFF
TRBJ2-2 . . TRBV9 CASRRGTGELFF
TRBJ2-2 . . TRBV5-1 CASSLFRVGTGELFF
TRBJ1-4 . many TRBV30 CAWSGQSTNEKLFF
TRBJ2-5 . once TRBV10-2 CASREGGPSFQETQYF
TRBJ1-2 . . TRBV5-4 CASSFRLSLYGYTF
TRBJ2-3 . . TRBV6-5 CASQRSGPRTDTQYF
TRBJ1-4 . few TRBV18 CASSPPAGEKLFF
TRBJ2-3 TRBD1 . TRBV7-8 CASSLGTGADTQYF
TRBJ1-6 . . TRBV7-2 CASSLAGLDNSPLHF
TRBJ1-1 TRBD1 . TRBV7-8 CASSPWGQGNTEAFF
TRBJ2-1 . . TRBV5-1 CASSPNPGDEQFF
TRBJ2-1 TRBD1 . TRBV5-4 CASSMDRGGGEQFF
TRBJ1-1 . few TRBV7-3 CASSMMGSTEAFF
TRBJ1-2 TRBD1 . TRBV25-1 CASRDRFAEGYTF